This TCR beta chain is from a study of cytomegalovirus exposure and HLA in healthy donors. Study conclusions and caveats: In an earlier analysis, in around 590 donors, most V segments appeared productive either ~87% or ~30% of the time. Indistinguishable V segments, including TRBV6-2 and TRBV6-3, were excluded. The study carried out a later analysis of TCR beta sequences. It associated around 17,000 of them with specific HLA alleles at a false discovery rate of 0.05.

The CDR3 spans 16 residues. The V segment lost 6 bases and the J segment 4 bases; nucleotides outside the gene matches: 12. CDR1 and CDR2 from the germline V gene are KGHSH and LQKENI. As to this clone: The target antigen is unknown.

Healthy bone marrow donors supplied every sample. It was with 60 Vbeta and 13 Jbeta primers that the PCR ran. Assay: immunoSEQ multiplex PCR; the TCRdb copy retains only in-frame clones and omits some. This listing includes about 100,000 clones. Sequencing input: PBMCs. The chain employs TRBV18 and TRBJ1-1; TRBD1 matches 9 bases. This receptor was obtained from a girl aged 10-17 years in good health and CMV-seropositive. The CDR3 spells CASSPRDRVKGTEAFF. Written as DNA, the CDR3 is TGTGCCAGCTCGCCCCGGGACAGGGTTAAGGGCACTGAAGCTTTCTTT.